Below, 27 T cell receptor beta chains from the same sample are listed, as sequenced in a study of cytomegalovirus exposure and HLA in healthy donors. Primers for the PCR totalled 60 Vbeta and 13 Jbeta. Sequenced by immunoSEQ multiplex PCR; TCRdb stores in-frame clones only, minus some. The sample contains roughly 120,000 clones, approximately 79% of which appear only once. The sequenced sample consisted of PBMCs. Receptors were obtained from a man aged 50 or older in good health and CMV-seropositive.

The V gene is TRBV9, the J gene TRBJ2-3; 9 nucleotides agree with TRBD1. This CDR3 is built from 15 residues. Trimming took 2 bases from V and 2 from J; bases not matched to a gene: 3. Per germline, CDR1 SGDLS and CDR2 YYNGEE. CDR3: CASSVGQGNTDTQYF. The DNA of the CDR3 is TGTGCCAGCAGCGTCGGACAGGGGAACACAGATACGCAGTATTTT.

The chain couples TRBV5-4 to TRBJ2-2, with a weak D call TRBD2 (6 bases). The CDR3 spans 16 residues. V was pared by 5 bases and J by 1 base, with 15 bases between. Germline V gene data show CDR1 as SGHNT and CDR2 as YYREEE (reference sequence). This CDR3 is CASRRLEGRNTGELFF. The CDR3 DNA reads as TGTGCCAGCAGACGGTTGGAGGGGCGGAACACCGGGGAGCTGTTTTTT. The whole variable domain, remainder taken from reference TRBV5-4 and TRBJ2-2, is ETGVTQSPTHLIKTRGQQVTLRCSSQSGHNTVSWYQQALGQGPQFIFQYYREEENGRGNFPPRFSGLQFPNYSSELNVNALELDDSALYLCASRRLEGRNTGELFFGEGSRLTVL.

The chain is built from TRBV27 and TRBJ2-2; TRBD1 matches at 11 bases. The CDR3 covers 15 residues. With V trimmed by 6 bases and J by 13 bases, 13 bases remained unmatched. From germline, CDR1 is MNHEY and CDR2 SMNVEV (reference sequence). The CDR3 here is CASRRDRGSGGRLFF. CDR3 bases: TGTGCCAGCAGGAGGGACAGGGGGAGTGGGGGGCGGCTGTTTTTT.

In nucleotides, the CDR3 is TGTGCCATCAGTGAGTCGGCTGGAGGGAGCTACGAGCAGTACTTC. It encodes CAISESAGGSYEQYF. V is TRBV10-3 and J is TRBJ2-7, with D tentatively TRBD2 (6 bases). From germline, CDR1 is ENHRY and CDR2 SYGVKD. The CDR3 extends over 15 amino acids. V was trimmed by 0 bases and J by 3 bases, leaving 12 bases between them.

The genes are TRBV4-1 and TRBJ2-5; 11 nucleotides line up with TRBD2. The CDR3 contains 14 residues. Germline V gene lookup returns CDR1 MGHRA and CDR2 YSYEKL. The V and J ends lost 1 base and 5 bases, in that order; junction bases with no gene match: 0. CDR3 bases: TGCGCCAGCAGCCAAGTAGCGGGGGGGGAGACCCAGTACTTC. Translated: CASSQVAGGETQYF.

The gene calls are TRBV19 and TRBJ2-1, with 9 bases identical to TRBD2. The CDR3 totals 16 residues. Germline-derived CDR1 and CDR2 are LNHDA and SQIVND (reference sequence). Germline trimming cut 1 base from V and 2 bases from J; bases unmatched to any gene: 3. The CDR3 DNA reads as TGTGCCAGTAGTATAGCGGCTAGCGGGACCTACAATGAGCAGTTCTTC. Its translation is CASSIAASGTYNEQFF.

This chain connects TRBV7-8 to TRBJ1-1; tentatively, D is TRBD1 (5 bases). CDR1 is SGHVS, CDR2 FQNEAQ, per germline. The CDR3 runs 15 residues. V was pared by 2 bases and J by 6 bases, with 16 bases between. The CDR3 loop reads CASSLFGQGGAEAFF. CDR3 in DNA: TGTGCCAGCAGCTTATTTGGGCAGGGTGGCGCTGAAGCTTTCTTT.

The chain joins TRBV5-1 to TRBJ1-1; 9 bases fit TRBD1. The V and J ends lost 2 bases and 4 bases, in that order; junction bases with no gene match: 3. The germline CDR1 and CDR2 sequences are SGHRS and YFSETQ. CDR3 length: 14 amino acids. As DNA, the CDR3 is TGCGCCAGCAGCTTACAGGGGGCTGGCACTGAAGCTTTCTTT. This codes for CASSLQGAGTEAFF.

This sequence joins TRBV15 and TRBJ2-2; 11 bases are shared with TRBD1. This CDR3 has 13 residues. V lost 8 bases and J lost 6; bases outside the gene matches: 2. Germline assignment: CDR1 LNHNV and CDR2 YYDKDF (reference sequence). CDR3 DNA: TGTGCCACCCGGGACAGGGGGGCCGGGGAGCTGTTTTTT. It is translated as CATRDRGAGELFF.

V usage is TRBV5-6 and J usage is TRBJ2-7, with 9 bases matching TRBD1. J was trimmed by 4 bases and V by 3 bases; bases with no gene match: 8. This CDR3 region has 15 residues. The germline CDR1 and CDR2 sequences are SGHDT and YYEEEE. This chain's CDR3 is CASSSDRGGPYEQYF. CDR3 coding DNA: TGTGCCAGCAGCTCCGACAGGGGGGGGCCTTACGAGCAGTACTTC.

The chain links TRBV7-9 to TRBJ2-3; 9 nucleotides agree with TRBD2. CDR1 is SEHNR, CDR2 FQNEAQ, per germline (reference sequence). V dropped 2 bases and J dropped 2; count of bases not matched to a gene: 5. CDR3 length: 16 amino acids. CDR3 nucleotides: TGTGCCAGCAGCTTACGGCGGGGGGGGGTCACAGATACGCAGTATTTT. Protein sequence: CASSLRRGGVTDTQYF.

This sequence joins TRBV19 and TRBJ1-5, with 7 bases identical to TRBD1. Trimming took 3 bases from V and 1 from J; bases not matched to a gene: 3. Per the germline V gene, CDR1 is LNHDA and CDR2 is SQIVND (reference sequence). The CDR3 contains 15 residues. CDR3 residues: CASSISGGSNQPQHF. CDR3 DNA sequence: TGTGCCAGTAGTATTTCAGGGGGGAGCAATCAGCCCCAGCATTTT. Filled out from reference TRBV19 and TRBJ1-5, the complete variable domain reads DGGITQSPKYLFRKEGQNVTLSCEQNLNHDAMYWYRQDPGQGLRLIYYSQIVNDFQKGDIAEGYSVSREKKESFPLTVTSAQKNPTAFYLCASSISGGSNQPQHFGDGTRLSIL.

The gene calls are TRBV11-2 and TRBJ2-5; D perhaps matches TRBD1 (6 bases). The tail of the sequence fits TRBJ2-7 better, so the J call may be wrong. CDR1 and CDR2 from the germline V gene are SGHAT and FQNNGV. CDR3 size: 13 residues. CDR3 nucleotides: TGTGCCAGCAGCACGGACAGCTCCTACGAGCAGTACTTC. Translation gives CASSTDSSYEQYF.

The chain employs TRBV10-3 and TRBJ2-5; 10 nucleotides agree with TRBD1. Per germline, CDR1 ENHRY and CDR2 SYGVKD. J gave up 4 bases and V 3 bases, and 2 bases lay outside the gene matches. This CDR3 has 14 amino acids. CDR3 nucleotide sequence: TGTGCCATCAGTGAAGGGACAGGGGCAGAGACCCAGTACTTC. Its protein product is CAISEGTGAETQYF.

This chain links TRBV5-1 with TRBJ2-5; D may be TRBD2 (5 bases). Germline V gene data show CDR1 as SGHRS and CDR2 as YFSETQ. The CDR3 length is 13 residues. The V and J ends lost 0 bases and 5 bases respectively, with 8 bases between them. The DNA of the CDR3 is TGCGCCAGCAGCTTGGGGCGCGGGGAGACCCAGTACTTC. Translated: CASSLGRGETQYF.

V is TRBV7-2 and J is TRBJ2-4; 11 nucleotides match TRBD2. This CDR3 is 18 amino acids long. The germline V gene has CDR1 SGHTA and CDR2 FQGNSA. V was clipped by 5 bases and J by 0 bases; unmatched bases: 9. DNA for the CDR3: TGTGCCAGCAGCCATAGCGGGGGGGCCGGGCGAGCCAAAAACATTCAGTACTTC. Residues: CASSHSGGAGRAKNIQYF.

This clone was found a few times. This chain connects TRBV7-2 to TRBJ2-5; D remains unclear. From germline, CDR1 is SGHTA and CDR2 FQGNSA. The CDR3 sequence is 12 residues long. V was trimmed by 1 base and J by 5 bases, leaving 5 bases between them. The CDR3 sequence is CASSLDRETQYF. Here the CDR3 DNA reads TGTGCCAGCAGCTTAGATCGGGAGACCCAGTACTTC.

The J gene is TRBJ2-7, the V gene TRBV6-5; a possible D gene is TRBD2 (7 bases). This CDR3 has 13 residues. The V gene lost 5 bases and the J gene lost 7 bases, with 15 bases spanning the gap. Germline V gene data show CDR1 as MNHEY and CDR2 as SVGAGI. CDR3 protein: CASSPRGGFEQYF. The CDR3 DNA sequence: TGTGCCAGCAGTCCTCGCGGGGGCTTTGAGCAGTACTTC.

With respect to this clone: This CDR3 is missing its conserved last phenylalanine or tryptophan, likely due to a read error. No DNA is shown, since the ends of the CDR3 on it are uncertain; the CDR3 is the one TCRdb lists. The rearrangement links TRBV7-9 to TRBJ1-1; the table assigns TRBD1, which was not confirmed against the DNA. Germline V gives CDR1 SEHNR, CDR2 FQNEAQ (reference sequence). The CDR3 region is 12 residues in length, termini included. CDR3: CASSRDRPSQFS.

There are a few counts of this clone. Here the CDR3 reads CASSSGQGTNQPQHF. DNA for the CDR3: TGTGCCAGCAGTTCGGGACAGGGGACCAATCAGCCCCAGCATTTT. The rearrangement uses TRBV27 and TRBJ1-5, with 10 bases identical to TRBD1. The germline CDR1 and CDR2 sequences are MNHEY and SMNVEV (reference sequence). J lost 3 bases, V lost 4 bases, and 3 bases had no gene match. The CDR3 contains 15 residues.

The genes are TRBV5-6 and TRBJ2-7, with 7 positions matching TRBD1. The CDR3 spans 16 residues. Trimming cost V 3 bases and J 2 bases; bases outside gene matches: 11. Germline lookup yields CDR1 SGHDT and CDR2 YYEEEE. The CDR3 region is CASSYAPGTAAYEQYF. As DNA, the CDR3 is TGTGCCAGCAGCTATGCACCCGGGACAGCAGCCTACGAGCAGTACTTC. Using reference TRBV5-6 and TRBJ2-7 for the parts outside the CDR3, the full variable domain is DAGVTQSPTHLIKTRGQQVTLRCSPKSGHDTVSWYQQALGQGPQFIFQYYEEEERQRGNFPDRFSGHQFPNYSSELNVNALLLGDSALYLCASSYAPGTAAYEQYFGPGTRLTVT.

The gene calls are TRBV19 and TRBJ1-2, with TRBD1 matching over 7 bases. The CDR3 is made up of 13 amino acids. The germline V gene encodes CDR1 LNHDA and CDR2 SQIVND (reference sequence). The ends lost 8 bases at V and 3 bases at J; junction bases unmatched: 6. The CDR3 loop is CASSIGGHYGYTF. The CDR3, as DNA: TGTGCCAGTTCCATAGGGGGCCACTATGGCTACACCTTC.

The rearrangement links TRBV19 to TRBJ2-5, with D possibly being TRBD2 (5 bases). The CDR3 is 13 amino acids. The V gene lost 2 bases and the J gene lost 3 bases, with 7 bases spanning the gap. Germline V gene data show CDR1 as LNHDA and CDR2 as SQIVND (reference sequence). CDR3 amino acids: CASSIWGEETQYF. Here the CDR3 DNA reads TGTGCCAGTAGTATATGGGGAGAAGAGACCCAGTACTTC.

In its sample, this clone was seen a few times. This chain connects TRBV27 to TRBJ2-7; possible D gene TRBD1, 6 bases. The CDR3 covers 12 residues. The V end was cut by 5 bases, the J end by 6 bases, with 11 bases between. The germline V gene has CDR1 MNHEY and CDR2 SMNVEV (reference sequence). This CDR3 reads CASSAPGAEQYF. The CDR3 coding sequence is TGTGCCAGCAGTGCCCCAGGGGCCGAGCAGTACTTC.

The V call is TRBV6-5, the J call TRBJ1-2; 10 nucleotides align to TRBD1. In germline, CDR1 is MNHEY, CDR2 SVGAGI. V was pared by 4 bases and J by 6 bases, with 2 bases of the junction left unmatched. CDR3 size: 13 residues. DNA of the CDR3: TGTGCCAGCAGTTCGACAGGGGGCCATGGCTACACCTTC. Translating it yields CASSSTGGHGYTF.

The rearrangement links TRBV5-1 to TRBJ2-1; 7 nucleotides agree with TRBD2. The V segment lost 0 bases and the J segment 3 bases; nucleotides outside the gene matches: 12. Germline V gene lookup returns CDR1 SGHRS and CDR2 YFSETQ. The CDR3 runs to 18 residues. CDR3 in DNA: TGCGCCAGCAGCTTGGCCGTCGGACTAGACCTTTTCTACAATGAGCAGTTCTTC. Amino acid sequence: CASSLAVGLDLFYNEQFF.

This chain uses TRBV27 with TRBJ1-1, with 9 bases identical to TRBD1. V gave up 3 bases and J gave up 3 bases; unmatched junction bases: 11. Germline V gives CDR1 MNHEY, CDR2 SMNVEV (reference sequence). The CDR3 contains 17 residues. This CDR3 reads CASSLRGTGRIYTEAFF. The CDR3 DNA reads TGTGCCAGCAGTTTGCGCGGGACAGGGCGGATTTACACTGAAGCTTTCTTT.